This passage covers 2 T cell receptor beta chains from one sample sequenced in a study of shared clonotypes between healthy human individuals. TCRdb's table, derived via immunoSEQ multiplex PCR, lists solely in-frame clones and lacks some. The table shows 2,500,000 or so clones, with just under 95% occurring only once. Sequencing was carried out using naive CD4+ T cells from PBMCs. Subset of the sample: CD45RA+ positively selected. These TCRs come from a man aged 18-30 years in good health. Some clones in this sample may be carry-over from other donors' samples.

The chain is built from TRBV4-1 and TRBJ2-7, with D unclear. This CDR3 contains 16 residues. Trimming left V 0 bases short and J 2 bases short, with 14 bases between. Germline CDR1 reads MGHRA; CDR2 reads YSYEKL. The CDR3 DNA follows: TGCGCCAGCAGCCAAGAAGGCCGGAGAGGACCCTACGAGCAGTACTTC. Amino acid sequence: CASSQEGRRGPYEQYF.

The V gene is TRBV9, the J gene TRBJ1-1, with 8 bases fitting TRBD1. The trim removed 4 bases at V and 5 bases at J, leaving 13 bases unmatched. The CDR3 has 16 amino acids. Germline CDR1 reads SGDLS; CDR2 reads YYNGEE. CDR3 sequence reads: CASSSMSGGGPTEAFF. CDR3 nucleotides: TGTGCCAGCAGCTCCATGTCAGGGGGCGGGCCAACTGAAGCTTTCTTT.